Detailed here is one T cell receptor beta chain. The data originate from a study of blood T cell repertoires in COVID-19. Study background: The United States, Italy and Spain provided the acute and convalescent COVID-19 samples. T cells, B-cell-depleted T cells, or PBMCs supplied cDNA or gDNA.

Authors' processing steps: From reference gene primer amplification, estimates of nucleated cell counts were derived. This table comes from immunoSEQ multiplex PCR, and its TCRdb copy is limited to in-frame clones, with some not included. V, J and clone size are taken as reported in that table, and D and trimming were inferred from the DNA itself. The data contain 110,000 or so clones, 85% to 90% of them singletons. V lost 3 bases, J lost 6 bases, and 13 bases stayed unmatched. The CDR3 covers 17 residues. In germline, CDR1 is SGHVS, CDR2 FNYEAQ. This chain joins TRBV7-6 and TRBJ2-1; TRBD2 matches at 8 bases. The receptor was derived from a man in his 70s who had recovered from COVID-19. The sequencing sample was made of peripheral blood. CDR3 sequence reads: CASSLEPGLDFLNEQFF. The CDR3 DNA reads TGTGCCAGCAGCTTGGAACCGGGACTAGATTTTCTCAATGAGCAGTTCTTC.